A single sample is the source of the 16 T cell receptor beta chains below, sequenced in a study of shared clonotypes between healthy human individuals. Sequencing used immunoSEQ multiplex PCR; TCRdb keeps in-frame clones, though not all of them. This table has around 2.3 million clones, nearly 97% appearing once. The sequenced sample was naive CD4+ T cells sorted from blood. As to subset: CD45RA+ positively selected. These receptors were obtained from a man aged 18 to 30 in good health.

This clone was recorded only once. The V call is TRBV6-5, the J call TRBJ2-2; D gene uncertain. Germline CDR1 reads MNHEY; CDR2 reads SVGAGI. CDR3 length: 13 residues. V lost 3 bases to trimming and J lost 4 bases, with 6 bases between them. The CDR3 here is CASSYDPTGELFF. CDR3 in DNA: TGTGCCAGCAGTTATGACCCCACCGGGGAGCTGTTTTTT.

The rearrangement links TRBV2 to TRBJ2-2, with a tentative D call TRBD1 (6 bases). The V gene's germline CDR1 is SNHLY and CDR2 FYNNEI. This CDR3 region has 14 residues. V was cut by 7 bases and J by 5 bases, with 14 bases left in between. CDR3 bases: TGTGCCAGCAAGGACGACAGGCTAACCGGGGAGCTGTTTTTT. It encodes CASKDDRLTGELFF.

The J gene is TRBJ1-2, the V gene TRBV4-3; D perhaps matches TRBD1 (6 bases). The CDR3 is made up of 13 amino acids. Trimming stripped 1 base from V and 7 bases from J, with 10 bases between. CDR1 and CDR2 (germline): LGHNA, YSLEER. DNA of the CDR3: TGCGCCAGCAGCCAAGTAACAGGGTCTGGCTACACCTTC. As protein: CASSQVTGSGYTF.

This chain links TRBV13 with TRBJ2-7, with D possibly TRBD2 on 7 matching bases. This CDR3 comprises 13 residues. The germline V gene has CDR1 PRHDT and CDR2 FYEKMQ (reference sequence). Trimming shortened V by 5 bases and J by 6 bases, and 14 bases separated the two germline ends. The DNA of the CDR3 is TGTGCCAGCAGCCACAGCGGGACACCCGAGCAGTACTTC. Amino acids: CASSHSGTPEQYF.

CDR3 sequence: CASSGMTGNAYGYTF. The DNA of the CDR3 is TGCGCCAGCAGCGGAATGACAGGGAATGCCTATGGCTACACCTTC. V and J are TRBV5-1 and TRBJ1-2; 7 nucleotides align to TRBD1. Looked up from germline, CDR1 is SGHRS and CDR2 is YFSETQ. The trim removed 4 bases at V and 4 bases at J, leaving 10 bases unmatched. The length of the CDR3 is 15 residues.

This sequence joins TRBV7-3 and TRBJ2-4; D perhaps matches TRBD2 (5 bases). The V and J ends lost 3 bases and 5 bases respectively, with 8 bases between them. In germline, CDR1 is SGHTA, CDR2 FQGTGA. This CDR3 has 13 residues. The CDR3 sequence is CASSLGRENIQYF. DNA of the CDR3: TGTGCCAGCAGCTTGGGGAGAGAAAACATTCAGTACTTC. Full variable domain (missing parts from reference TRBV7-3 and TRBJ2-4): GAGVSQTPSNKVTEKGKYVELRCDPISGHTALYWYRQSLGQGPEFLIYFQGTGAADDSGLPNDRFFAVRPEGSVSTLKIQRTERGDSAVYLCASSLGRENIQYFGAGTRLSVL.

The genes are TRBV5-1 and TRBJ1-1; D gene unclear. V lost 8 bases and J lost 1, with 12 bases in between. Germline CDR1 SGHRS, CDR2 YFSETQ. This CDR3 region has 13 residues. The CDR3 region has the DNA TGCGCCAGTCGGCGCAGCGAGAACACTGAAGCTTTCTTT. Residues: CASRRSENTEAFF.

Of note for this clone: Other DNA sequences of this sample code for an identical CDR3. The V gene is TRBV2, the J gene TRBJ1-4; TRBD1 agrees at 12 bases. The V gene end was trimmed by 6 bases and the J gene end by 7 bases; junction bases not matched to a gene: 3. The V gene's germline CDR1 is SNHLY and CDR2 FYNNEI. The CDR3 sequence is 14 residues long. The CDR3 coding sequence is TGTGCCAGCAGGGGGACAGGGGGCTCTGAAAAACTGTTTTTT. Residues: CASRGTGGSEKLFF. Full variable domain (outside the CDR3, taken from reference TRBV2 and TRBJ1-4): EPEVTQTPSHQVTQMGQEVILRCVPISNHLYFYWYRQILGQKVEFLVSFYNNEISEKSEIFDDQFSVERPDGSNFTLKIRSTKLEDSAMYFCASRGTGGSEKLFFGSGTQLSVL.

The chain employs TRBV6-1 and TRBJ2-2; no reliable D call. The CDR3 loop spans 12 amino acids. The germline V gene encodes CDR1 MNHNS and CDR2 SASEGT. V was pared by 6 bases and J by 7 bases, with 9 bases between. As DNA, the CDR3 is TGTGCCAGCAGGGACCAGCTCGGGGAGCTGTTTTTT. It codes for CASRDQLGELFF.

This chain links TRBV6-1 with TRBJ2-7; TRBD2 agrees at 11 bases. The CDR3 has 15 residues. The J segment lost 1 base and the V segment lost 5 bases, leaving 4 bases of the junction unmatched. From germline, CDR1 is MNHNS and CDR2 SASEGT. The CDR3 DNA sequence: TGTGCCAGCAGTACCGGGACTAGCGGTTCCTACGAGCAGTACTTC. As protein: CASSTGTSGSYEQYF.

This chain joins TRBV7-2 and TRBJ2-7, with D perhaps TRBD2 (6 bases). The germline CDR1 and CDR2 sequences are SGHTA and FQGNSA. V was pared by 2 bases and J by 3 bases, with 14 bases between. There are 15 residues in the CDR3. The CDR3 DNA sequence: TGTGCCAGCAGCTTAAGCGGGCCCCTTTACTACGAGCAGTACTTC. Its translation is CASSLSGPLYYEQYF.

The chain has TRBV14 and TRBJ2-7; D unresolved. This CDR3 region has 14 residues. V lost 4 bases, J lost 4 bases, and 14 bases lay in between. Germline loops: CDR1 SGHDN, CDR2 FVKESK. The CDR3: CASSLRLTSYEQYF. In DNA, the CDR3 is TGTGCCAGCAGCCTTCGACTGACCTCATACGAGCAGTACTTC.

The chain has TRBV2 and TRBJ2-1; 14 positions match TRBD2. V dropped 2 bases and J dropped 9; count of bases not matched to a gene: 3. Germline V CDR1 and CDR2: SNHLY, FYNNEI. The length of the CDR3 is 15 residues. CDR3: CASSERLAGGTEQFF. As DNA, the CDR3 is TGTGCCAGCAGTGAACGACTAGCGGGGGGGACTGAGCAGTTCTTC. The whole variable domain, remainder taken from reference TRBV2 and TRBJ2-1, is EPEVTQTPSHQVTQMGQEVILRCVPISNHLYFYWYRQILGQKVEFLVSFYNNEISEKSEIFDDQFSVERPDGSNFTLKIRSTKLEDSAMYFCASSERLAGGTEQFFGPGTRLTVL.

The V gene is TRBV6-1, the J gene TRBJ1-1; possibly TRBD1 for D (5 bases). The CDR3 has 14 residues. Trimming took off 0 bases at V and 11 bases at J, with 16 bases between the two ends. In germline, CDR1 is MNHNS, CDR2 SASEGT. The CDR3 region is CASSEALRGDRAFF. CDR3 DNA sequence: TGTGCCAGCAGTGAAGCGCTTCGGGGGGATAGGGCTTTCTTT.

The chain recombines TRBV7-8 with TRBJ1-1, with a possible D match to TRBD1 (5 bases). The CDR3 has 14 residues. The germline V and J ends were trimmed by 8 bases and 0 bases, with 13 bases remaining between them. Germline CDR1 is SGHVS and CDR2 is FQNEAQ. Here the CDR3 DNA reads TGTGCCAGCGTCCCGAACAGGTTGAACACTGAAGCTTTCTTT. Protein sequence: CASVPNRLNTEAFF.

This rearrangement joins TRBV5-1 to TRBJ2-7; D is unclear. The CDR3 is 14 amino acids. Trimming pared 5 bases from V and 0 bases from J, leaving 12 bases between. Per germline, CDR1 SGHRS and CDR2 YFSETQ. Here the CDR3 DNA reads TGCGCCAGCAGGAGAAATGGTCACTCCTACGAGCAGTACTTC. It is translated as CASRRNGHSYEQYF.